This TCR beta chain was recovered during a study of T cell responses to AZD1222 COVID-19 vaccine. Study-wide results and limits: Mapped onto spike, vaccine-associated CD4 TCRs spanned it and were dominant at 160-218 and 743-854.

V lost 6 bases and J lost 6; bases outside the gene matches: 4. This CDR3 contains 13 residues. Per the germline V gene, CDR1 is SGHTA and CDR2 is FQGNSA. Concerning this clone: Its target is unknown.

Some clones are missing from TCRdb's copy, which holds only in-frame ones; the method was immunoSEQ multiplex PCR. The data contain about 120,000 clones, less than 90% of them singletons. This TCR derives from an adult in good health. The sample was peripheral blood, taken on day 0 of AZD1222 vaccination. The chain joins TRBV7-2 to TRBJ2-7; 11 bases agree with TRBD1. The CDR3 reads CASSWDRGSEQYF. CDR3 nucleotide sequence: TGTGCCAGCAGTTGGGACAGGGGGAGCGAGCAGTACTTC.